In its sample, the clone carrying this T cell receptor (beta chain) ranks as medium-sized. This CDR3 contains 14 residues. Germline loops: CDR1 KGHSH, CDR2 LQKENI. V trimming: 6 bases; J trimming: 4 bases; junction bases outside the gene matches: 5. The table came from immunoSEQ multiplex PCR; TCRdb's copy has only in-frame clones and leaves some out. The table includes about 42,000 clones, 70% to 85% detected once. This sample was included in a study of PD-L1 blockade in urothelial cancer. Across the whole study: From 2014, patients received atezolizumab, given as 1,200 mg intravenously every 3 weeks. Blood yielded a median of about 140,000 T cells per sample. About 90% of the 29 patients were males with bladder-origin urothelial cancer.

The sequence derives from a man between 65 and 80 years old with urothelial cancer. This sequence joins TRBV18 and TRBJ2-2; 7 bases match TRBD1. The input for sequencing was PBMCs, taken around atezolizumab (anti-PD-L1) treatment. Written as DNA, the CDR3 is TGTGCCAGCTCGGGAACAGGGGCCACCGGGGAGCTGTTTTTT. It is translated as CASSGTGATGELFF. Variable domain in full (rest from reference TRBV18 and TRBJ2-2): NAGVMQNPRHLVRRRGQEARLRCSPMKGHSHVYWYRQLPEEGLKFMVYLQKENIIDESGMPKERFSAEFPKEGPSILRIQQVVRGDSAAYFCASSGTGATGELFFGEGSRLTVL.